This T cell receptor (beta chain) was profiled in a study of T cells in Graves' hyperthyroidism and ophthalmopathy. Orbital computed tomography, thyroid ultrasound, serum thyroxine and TRAb, and clinical symptoms together informed the diagnoses. Amplification yielded TCR beta CDR3 regions, with RNA transcripts as the source. The HTBI primer set was used in a first-round RT-PCR of the TCR CDR3. TCRdb re-called the multiplex PCR reads through MiXCR, storing one row per CDR3 protein. The sample lists approximately 420,000 distinct CDR3 sequences, about 13% occurring once. The CDR3 totals 13 residues. Germline V gene sequence: CDR1 ENHRY, CDR2 SYGVKD. Between the trimmed V and J ends, which lost 3 bases and 8 bases, there was a span of 13 bases.

The chain combines TRBV10-3 with TRBJ1-2, with a possible D match to TRBD1 (6 bases). The receptor was isolated from a woman aged 18-29 years with Graves' hyperthyroidism. Sequenced sample: blood. Here the CDR3 DNA reads TGTGCCATCAGTGACCAGGGACATTTGGGCTACACCTTC. Translation: CAISDQGHLGYTF.